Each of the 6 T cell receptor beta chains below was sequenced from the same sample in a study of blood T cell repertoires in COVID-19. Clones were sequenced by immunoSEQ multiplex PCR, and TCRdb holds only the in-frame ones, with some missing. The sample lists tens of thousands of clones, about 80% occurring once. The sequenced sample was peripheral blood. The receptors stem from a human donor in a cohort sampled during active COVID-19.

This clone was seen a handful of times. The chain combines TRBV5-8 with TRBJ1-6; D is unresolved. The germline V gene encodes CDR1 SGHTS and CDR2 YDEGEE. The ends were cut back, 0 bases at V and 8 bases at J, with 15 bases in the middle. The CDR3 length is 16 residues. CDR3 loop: CASSLVSARLHSPLHF. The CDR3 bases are TGTGCCAGCAGCTTGGTGTCCGCCAGGCTCCATTCACCCCTCCACTTT.

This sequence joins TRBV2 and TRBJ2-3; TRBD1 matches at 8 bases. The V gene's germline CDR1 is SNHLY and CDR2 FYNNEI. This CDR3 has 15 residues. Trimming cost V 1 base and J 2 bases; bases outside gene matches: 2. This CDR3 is CASSEDRGFTDTQYF. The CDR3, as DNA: TGTGCCAGCAGTGAAGACAGGGGGTTCACAGATACGCAGTATTTT.

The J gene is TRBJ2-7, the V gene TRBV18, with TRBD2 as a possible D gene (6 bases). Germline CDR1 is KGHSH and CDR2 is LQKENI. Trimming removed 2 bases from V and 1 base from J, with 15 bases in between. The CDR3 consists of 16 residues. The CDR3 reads CASSPSSGGNSYEQYF. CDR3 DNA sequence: TGTGCCAGCTCACCATCGAGTGGGGGGAATTCCTACGAGCAGTACTTC.

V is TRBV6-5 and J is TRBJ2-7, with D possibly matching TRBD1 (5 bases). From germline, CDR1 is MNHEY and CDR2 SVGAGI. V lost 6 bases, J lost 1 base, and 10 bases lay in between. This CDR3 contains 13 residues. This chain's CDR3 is CASRVQASYEQYF. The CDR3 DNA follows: TGTGCCAGCAGAGTACAGGCTTCCTACGAGCAGTACTTC.

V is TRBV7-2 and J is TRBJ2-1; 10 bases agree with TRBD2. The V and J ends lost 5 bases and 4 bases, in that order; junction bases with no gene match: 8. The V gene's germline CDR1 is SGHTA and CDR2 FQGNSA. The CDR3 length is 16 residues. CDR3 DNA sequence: TGTGCCAGCAGCATCCTTAGCGGGAGGCGGTACAATGAGCAGTTCTTC. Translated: CASSILSGRRYNEQFF. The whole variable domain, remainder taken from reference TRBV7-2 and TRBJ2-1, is GAGVSQSPSNKVTEKGKDVELRCDPISGHTALYWYRQSLGQGLEFLIYFQGNSAPDKSGLPSDRFSAERTGGSVSTLTIQRTQQEDSAVYLCASSILSGRRYNEQFFGPGTRLTVL.

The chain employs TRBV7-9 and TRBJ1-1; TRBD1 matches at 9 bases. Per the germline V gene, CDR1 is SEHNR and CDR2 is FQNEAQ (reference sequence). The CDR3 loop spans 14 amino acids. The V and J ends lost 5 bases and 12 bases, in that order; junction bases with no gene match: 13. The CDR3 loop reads CASSPQGQGGITFF. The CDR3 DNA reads TGTGCCAGCAGCCCCCAGGGACAGGGCGGTATAACTTTCTTT. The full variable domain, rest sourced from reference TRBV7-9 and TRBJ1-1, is DTGVSQNPRHKITKRGQNVTFRCDPISEHNRLYWYRQTLGQGPEFLTYFQNEAQLEKSRLLSDRFSAERPKGSFSTLEIQRTEQGDSAMYLCASSPQGQGGITFFGQGTRLTVV.